Here is one T cell receptor (beta chain) with its context. This sample is part of a study of blood T cell repertoires in COVID-19. TCRdb's table, derived via immunoSEQ multiplex PCR, lists solely in-frame clones and lacks some. Of roughly 140,000 clones in the sample, 70% to 90% were seen once. V trimming: 3 bases; J trimming: 4 bases; junction bases outside the gene matches: 0. Looked up from germline, CDR1 is PRHDT and CDR2 is FYEKMQ (reference sequence). The CDR3 loop spans 14 amino acids. The receptor was isolated from a woman aged 40 to 55 who had recovered from COVID-19. The chain has TRBV13 and TRBJ1-5; 10 bases match TRBD1. Sequenced material: PBMCs or T cells enriched from blood (not recorded which). The CDR3 region is CASSLGQGNQPQHF. The CDR3 DNA sequence: TGTGCCAGCAGCTTGGGACAGGGGAATCAGCCCCAGCATTTT.